The rows below give T cell receptor beta chains drawn from one sample of a study. MiXCR, run by TCRdb on the reads, gives a single entry per CDR3 protein. The sample holds about 16,000 distinct CDR3 sequences, around 30% seen once. Sequenced sample: blood. The receptors were sampled from a human donor. CDR3s leave out the opening cysteine and the closing phenylalanine or tryptophan. Each record gives: J gene, D gene, CDR3 length, V gene, CDR3 protein. D genes are given only for firm matches.

>TRBJ2-7|TRBD1|12|TRBV4-3
ASSPGQGAYEQY
>TRBJ1-2|.|10|TRBV29-1
SVLGTDYGYT
>TRBJ1-1|.|12|TRBV28
ASSPYDSYTEAF
>TRBJ2-1|TRBD2|13|TRBV7-1
AMEGGPSSYNEQF
>TRBJ1-1|.|11|TRBV4-3
ASSQDGAQEAF
>TRBJ2-1|.|11|TRBV4-3
ASSQERELVEF
>TRBJ1-3|.|13|TRBV4-3
ASSQDSGAGNTIY
>TRBJ2-7|.|13|TRBV18
ASSRQPKSAYEQY
>TRBJ2-1|TRBD2|11|TRBV30
AWNGAGVNEQF
>TRBJ2-7|.|12|TRBV14
ASSQGQGPYEQY
>TRBJ2-3|TRBD1|13|TRBV18
ASSQGQDSQDTQY
>TRBJ2-1|TRBD2|17|TRBV14
ASSLTPGTSGRMNNEQF
>TRBJ1-5|.|11|TRBV18
ASSPPDRETQH
>TRBJ2-7|.|13|TRBV4-2
ASSQSGTDPYEQY
>TRBJ2-1|TRBD2|14|TRBV4-3
ASSPGLAGFTDTQF
>TRBJ1-2|TRBD1|13|TRBV6-5
ASSKTQGALDGYT